The following is a T cell receptor beta chain sequence with its context. Its antigen is undetermined. This record comes from a study of CD8 T cells in Susac syndrome. General study results and limits: A relatively small number of individuals underwent TCR sequencing and HLA analysis.

While CD8+ and CD4+ T cells were isolated negatively, TEMRA cells were enriched by FACS. The V end lost 6 bases, the J end lost 0 bases, and 10 bases lay between the germline ends. The CDR3 runs to 14 residues. Germline V gene data show CDR1 as SGHRS and CDR2 as YFSETQ. The RNA, about 0.45 to 1 ug, was put through reverse transcription using random hexamers. immunoSEQ multiplex PCR amplified TCR beta CDR3 across 54 Vbeta, 13 Jbeta. TCRdb reprocessed the immunoSEQ multiplex PCR reads with MiXCR, giving one entry per CDR3 protein. Among about 190,000 distinct CDR3 sequences, over 85% were seen once, and the ten largest hold approximately 0.098%.

This rearrangement joins TRBV5-1 to TRBJ2-1; D not resolved. This clonotype was sampled from a human donor in good health. Input material: CD4+ T cells from PBMCs. CDR3 bases: TGCGCCAGCACCGCCCCAAGCTCCTACAATGAGCAGTTCTTC. It translates to CASTAPSSYNEQFF.